The T cell receptor beta chain under discussion was sequenced for a study of T cell changes during pregnancy in multiple sclerosis. Sequenced by immunoSEQ multiplex PCR; TCRdb stores in-frame clones only, minus some. The data contain 30,000 to 40,000 clones, 90% of them singletons. The CDR3 length is 15 residues. Germline values: CDR1 LNHDA, CDR2 SQIVND (reference sequence). V lost 3 bases and J lost 6, with 18 bases in between. The source of this sequence is a female donor with multiple sclerosis, enrolled in a pregnancy study. This chain links TRBV19 with TRBJ2-7; D is possibly TRBD1 (6 bases). This material consisted of CD4+ T cells from peripheral blood mononuclear cells, taken in the second trimester of pregnancy. The DNA for the CDR3 is TGTGCCAGTAGTATTAACAGGGCCAAATGGGGCGAGCAGTACTTC. Protein product: CASSINRAKWGEQYF.